This T cell receptor beta chain was captured in a study of blood T cell repertoires in COVID-19. TCRdb keeps only in-frame clones here, not all; method: immunoSEQ multiplex PCR. The data hold roughly 76,000 clones, with around 75% observed a single time. The CDR3 runs 15 residues. V was clipped by 5 bases and J by 0 bases, with 10 bases between them. CDR1 and CDR2 (germline): LNHDA, SQIVND (reference sequence). The V and J genes are TRBV19 and TRBJ1-4; D remains ambiguous. Sample: peripheral blood. The receptor was isolated from a man aged 70 or older with acute or convalescent COVID-19. The CDR3 spells CASSPNIATNEKLFF. Written as DNA, the CDR3 is TGTGCCAGTAGTCCCAACATTGCAACTAATGAAAAACTGTTTTTT.